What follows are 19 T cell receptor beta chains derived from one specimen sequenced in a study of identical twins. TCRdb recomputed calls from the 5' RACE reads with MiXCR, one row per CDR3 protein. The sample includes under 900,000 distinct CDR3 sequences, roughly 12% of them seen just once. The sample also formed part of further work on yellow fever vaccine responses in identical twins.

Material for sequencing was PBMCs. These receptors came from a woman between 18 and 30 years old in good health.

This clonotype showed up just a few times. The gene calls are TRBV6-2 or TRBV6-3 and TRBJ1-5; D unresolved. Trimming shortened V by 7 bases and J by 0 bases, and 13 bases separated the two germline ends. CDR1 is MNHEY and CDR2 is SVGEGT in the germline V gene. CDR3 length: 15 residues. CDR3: CASNPRRDSNQPQHF. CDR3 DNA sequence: TGTGCCAGCAACCCCAGGCGGGATAGCAATCAGCCCCAGCATTTT.

The CDR3 DNA sequence: TGTGCCAGCAGTTACCCGACAGGGGGCAACACTGAAGCTTTCTTT. Amino acids: CASSYPTGGNTEAFF. The genes are TRBV6-5 and TRBJ1-1; 10 bases line up with TRBD1. J was trimmed by 2 bases and V by 2 bases; bases with no gene match: 2. The CDR3 is made up of 15 amino acids. From germline, CDR1 is MNHEY and CDR2 SVGAGI.

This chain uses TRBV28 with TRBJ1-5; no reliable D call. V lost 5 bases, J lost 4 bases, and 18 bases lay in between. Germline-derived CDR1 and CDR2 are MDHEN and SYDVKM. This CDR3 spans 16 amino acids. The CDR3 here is CASSASSGIGNQPQHF. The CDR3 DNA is TGTGCCAGCAGTGCGTCGTCGGGGATTGGAAATCAGCCCCAGCATTTT. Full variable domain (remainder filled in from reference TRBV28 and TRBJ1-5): DVKVTQSSRYLVKRTGEKVFLECVQDMDHENMFWYRQDPGLGLRLIYFSYDVKMKEKGDIPEGYSVSREKKERFSLILESASTNQTSMYLCASSASSGIGNQPQHFGDGTRLSIL.

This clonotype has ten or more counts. This CDR3 is CSARDNRNNEQFF. CDR3 bases: TGCAGTGCTAGAGATAACCGAAACAATGAGCAGTTCTTC. J is TRBJ2-1 and V is TRBV20-1; D is uncertain. Germline CDR1 reads DFQATT; CDR2 reads SNEGSKA (reference sequence). The V end lost 0 bases, the J end lost 5 bases, and 8 bases lay between the germline ends. This CDR3 spans 13 amino acids.

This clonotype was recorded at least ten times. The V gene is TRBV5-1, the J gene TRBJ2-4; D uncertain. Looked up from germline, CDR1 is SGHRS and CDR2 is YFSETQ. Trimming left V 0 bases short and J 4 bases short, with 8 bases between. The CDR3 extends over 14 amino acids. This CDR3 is CASSLGERKNIQYF. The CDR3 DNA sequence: TGCGCCAGCAGCTTGGGGGAAAGAAAAAACATTCAGTACTTC. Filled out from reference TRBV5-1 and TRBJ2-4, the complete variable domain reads KAGVTQTPRYLIKTRGQQVTLSCSPISGHRSVSWYQQTPGQGLQFLFEYFSETQRNKGNFPGRFSGRQFSNSRSEMNVSTLELGDSALYLCASSLGERKNIQYFGAGTRLSVL.

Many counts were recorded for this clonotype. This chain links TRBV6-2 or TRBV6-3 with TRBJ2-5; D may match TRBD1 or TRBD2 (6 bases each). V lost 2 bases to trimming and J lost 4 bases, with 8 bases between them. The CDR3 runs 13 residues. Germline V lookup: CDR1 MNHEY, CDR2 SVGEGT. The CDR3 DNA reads TGTGCCAGCAGTTACGGGGGGCGAGAGACCCAGTACTTC. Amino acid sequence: CASSYGGRETQYF.

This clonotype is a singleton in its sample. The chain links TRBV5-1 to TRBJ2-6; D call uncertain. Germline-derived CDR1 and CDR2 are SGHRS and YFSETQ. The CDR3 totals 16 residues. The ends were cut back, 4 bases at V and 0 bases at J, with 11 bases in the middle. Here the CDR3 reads CASSRDTSSGANVLTF. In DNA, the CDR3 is TGCGCCAGCAGCCGTGACACAAGCTCTGGGGCCAACGTCCTGACTTTC.

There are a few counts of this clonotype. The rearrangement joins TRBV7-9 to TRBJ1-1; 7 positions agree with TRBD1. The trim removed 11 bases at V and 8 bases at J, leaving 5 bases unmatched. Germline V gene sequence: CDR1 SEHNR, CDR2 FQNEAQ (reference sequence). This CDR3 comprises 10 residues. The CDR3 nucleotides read TGTGCCTCAACAGGGGTAGAAGCTTTCTTT. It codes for CASTGVEAFF.

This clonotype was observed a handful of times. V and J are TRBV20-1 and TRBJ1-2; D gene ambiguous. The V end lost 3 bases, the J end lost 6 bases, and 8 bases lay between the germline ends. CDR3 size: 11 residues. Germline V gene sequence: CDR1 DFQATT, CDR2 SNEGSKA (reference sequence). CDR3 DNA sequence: TGCAGTGCTAGGGTGAAGGATGGCTACACCTTC. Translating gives CSARVKDGYTF.

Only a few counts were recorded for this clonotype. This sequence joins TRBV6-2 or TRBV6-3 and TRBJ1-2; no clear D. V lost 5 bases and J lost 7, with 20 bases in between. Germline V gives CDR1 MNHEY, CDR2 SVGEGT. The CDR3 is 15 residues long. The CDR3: CASSPGSQPTSGYTF. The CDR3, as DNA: TGTGCCAGCAGTCCCGGGTCCCAACCCACCTCTGGCTACACCTTC.

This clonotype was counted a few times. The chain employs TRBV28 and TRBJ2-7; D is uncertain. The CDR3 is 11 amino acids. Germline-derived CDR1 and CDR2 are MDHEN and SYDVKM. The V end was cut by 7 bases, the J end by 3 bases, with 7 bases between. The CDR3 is CASTSNYEQYV. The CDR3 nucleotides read TGTGCCAGCACCTCGAACTACGAGCAGTACGTC.

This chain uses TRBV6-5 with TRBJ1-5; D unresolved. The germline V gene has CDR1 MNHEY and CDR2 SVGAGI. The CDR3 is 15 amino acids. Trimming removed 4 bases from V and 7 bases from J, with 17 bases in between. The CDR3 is CASSSQAEAGQPQHF. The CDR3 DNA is TGTGCCAGCAGTTCCCAGGCGGAGGCAGGACAGCCCCAGCATTTT.

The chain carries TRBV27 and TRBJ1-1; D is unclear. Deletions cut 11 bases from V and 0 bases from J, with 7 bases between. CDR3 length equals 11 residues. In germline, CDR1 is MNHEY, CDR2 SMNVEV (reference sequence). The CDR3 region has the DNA TGTGCCGCCGGTTTGAACACTGAAGCTTTCTTT. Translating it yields CAAGLNTEAFF.

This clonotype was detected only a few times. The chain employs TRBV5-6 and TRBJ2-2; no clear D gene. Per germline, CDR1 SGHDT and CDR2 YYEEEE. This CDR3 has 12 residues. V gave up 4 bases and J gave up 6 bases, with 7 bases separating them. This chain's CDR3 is CASSRRSGELFF. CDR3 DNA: TGTGCCAGCAGCCGACGTTCCGGGGAGCTGTTTTTT.

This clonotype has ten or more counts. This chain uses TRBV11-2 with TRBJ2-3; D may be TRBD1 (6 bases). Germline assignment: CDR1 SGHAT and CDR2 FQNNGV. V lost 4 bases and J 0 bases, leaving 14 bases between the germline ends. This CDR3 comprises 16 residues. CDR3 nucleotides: TGTGCCAGCAGCTACCGGACAGTCACTAGCACAGATACGCAGTATTTT. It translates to CASSYRTVTSTDTQYF.

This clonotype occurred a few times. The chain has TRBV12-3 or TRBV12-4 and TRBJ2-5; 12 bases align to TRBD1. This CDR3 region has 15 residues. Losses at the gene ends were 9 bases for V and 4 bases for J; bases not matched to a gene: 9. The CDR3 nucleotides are TGTGCCAGTAGGACCGGGACAGGGGGCTCAGAGACCCAGTACTTC. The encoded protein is CASRTGTGGSETQYF.

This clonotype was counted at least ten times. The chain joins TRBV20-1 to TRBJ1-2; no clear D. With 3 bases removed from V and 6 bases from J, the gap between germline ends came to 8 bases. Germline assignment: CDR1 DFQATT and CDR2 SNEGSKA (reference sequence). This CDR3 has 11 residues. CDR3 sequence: CSASGIDGYTF. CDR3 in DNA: TGCAGTGCTAGTGGGATTGATGGCTACACCTTC.

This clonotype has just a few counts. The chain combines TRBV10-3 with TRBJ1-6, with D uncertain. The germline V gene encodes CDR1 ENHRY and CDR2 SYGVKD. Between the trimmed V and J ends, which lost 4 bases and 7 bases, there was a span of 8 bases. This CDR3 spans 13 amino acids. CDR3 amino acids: CAISAGTNSPLHF. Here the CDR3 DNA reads TGTGCCATCAGTGCGGGTACCAATTCACCCCTCCACTTT.

The CDR3 reads CAGRTGLNQPQHF. The CDR3, as DNA: TGTGCGGGCCGGACAGGCTTGAATCAGCCCCAGCATTTT. The J gene is TRBJ1-5, the V gene TRBV28; 7 positions match TRBD1. From germline, CDR1 is MDHEN and CDR2 SYDVKM. This CDR3 comprises 13 residues.